The 22 T cell receptor beta chains given below trace back to one sample, sequenced in a study of CD8+ T cells in alopecia areata. Once RNA had been extracted, it was reverse transcribed into cDNA to act as the sequencing template. Assay used: immunoSEQ multiplex PCR; TCRdb lists only in-frame clones, some missing. The sample includes around 200,000 clones, roughly 63% of them seen just once. The material was CD4+ T cells sorted from blood, obtained at week 0. The receptors were gathered from a human donor with alopecia areata.

The V gene is TRBV9, the J gene TRBJ2-6; no firm D call. V lost 5 bases and J 0 bases, leaving 6 bases between the germline ends. The CDR3 is 14 amino acids. Looked up from germline, CDR1 is SGDLS and CDR2 is YYNGEE. CDR3 loop: CASSQSSGANVLTF. CDR3 in DNA: TGTGCCAGCAGTCAGAGCTCTGGGGCCAACGTCCTGACTTTC. Full variable domain (rest looked up from reference TRBV9 and TRBJ2-6): DSGVTQTPKHLITATGQRVTLRCSPRSGDLSVYWYQQSLDQGLQFLIQYYNGEERAKGNILERFSAQQFPDLHSELNLSSLELGDSALYFCASSQSSGANVLTFGAGSRLTVL.

This clone was counted a single time. The genes are TRBV7-3 and TRBJ2-1; TRBD1 might be the D (6 bases). The ends were cut back, 2 bases at V and 7 bases at J, with 9 bases in the middle. The CDR3 is made up of 13 amino acids. Germline CDR1 and CDR2: SGHTA and FQGTGA. The CDR3, as DNA: TGTGCCAGCAGCTTACTTACAGGGAATGAGCAGTTCTTC. Translating it yields CASSLLTGNEQFF. The full variable domain, in which reference TRBV7-3 and TRBJ2-1 provide the parts outside the CDR3, is GAGVSQTPSNKVTEKGKYVELRCDPISGHTALYWYRQSLGQGPEFLIYFQGTGAADDSGLPNDRFFAVRPEGSVSTLKIQRTERGDSAVYLCASSLLTGNEQFFGPGTRLTVL.

The chain uses TRBV5-1 and TRBJ2-6; D is perhaps TRBD2 (5 bases). Germline assignment: CDR1 SGHRS and CDR2 YFSETQ. This CDR3 spans 15 amino acids. Trimming cost V 1 base and J 2 bases, with 7 bases left between them. In nucleotides, the CDR3 is TGCGCCAGCAGCTTGACCGGGGCTGGGGCCAACGTCCTGACTTTC. Its protein is CASSLTGAGANVLTF.

V is TRBV29-1 and J is TRBJ1-2, with 10 bases that match TRBD1. Trimming cost V 4 bases and J 8 bases; bases outside gene matches: 10. Germline CDR1 is SQVTM and CDR2 is ANQGSEA. This CDR3 contains 14 residues. The CDR3 region is CSVALEGQGIGYTF. Written as DNA, the CDR3 is TGCAGCGTTGCCCTCGAGGGACAGGGGATCGGCTACACCTTC.

This clone was seen a handful of times. The V call is TRBV7-2, the J call TRBJ1-6; no firm D call. The V gene's germline CDR1 is SGHTA and CDR2 FQGNSA. Trimming took 0 bases from V and 7 from J, leaving 7 bases between them. This CDR3 has 14 amino acids. This chain's CDR3 is CASSLAWLNSPLHF. For the CDR3, the DNA is TGTGCCAGCAGCTTAGCCTGGCTAAATTCACCCCTCCACTTT.

V usage is TRBV7-2 and J usage is TRBJ2-1; unclear D gene. Trimming stripped 2 bases from V and 0 bases from J, with 8 bases between. CDR1 SGHTA and CDR2 FQGNSA come from the germline V gene. The CDR3 length is 15 residues. In DNA form, the CDR3 reads TGTGCCAGCAGCTTACTGGCCAGCTCCTACAATGAGCAGTTCTTC. This translates into CASSLLASSYNEQFF. Together with reference TRBV7-2 and TRBJ2-1, the CDR3 gives the full variable domain: GAGVSQSPSNKVTEKGKDVELRCDPISGHTALYWYRQSLGQGLEFLIYFQGNSAPDKSGLPSDRFSAERTGGSVSTLTIQRTQQEDSAVYLCASSLLASSYNEQFFGPGTRLTVL.

The rearrangement uses TRBV29-1 and TRBJ2-6; TRBD1 might be the D (6 bases). CDR3 size: 18 residues. Trimming took 2 bases from V and 2 from J, leaving 19 bases between them. Per the germline V gene, CDR1 is SQVTM and CDR2 is ANQGSEA. In DNA, the CDR3 is TGCAGCGTTGAAAAGCTCGGGCAGGGGATTACTGGGGCCAACGTCCTGACTTTC. The encoded protein is CSVEKLGQGITGANVLTF.

The chain recombines TRBV5-1 with TRBJ2-1; D gene ambiguous. The germline gives CDR1 SGHRS, CDR2 YFSETQ. The CDR3 length is 16 residues. The V and J ends lost 6 bases and 4 bases respectively, with 20 bases between them. In DNA, the CDR3 is TGCGCCAGCACCATCGCCACCTCTTCCAATTACAATGAGCAGTTCTTC. It translates to CASTIATSSNYNEQFF.

The chain links TRBV2 to TRBJ2-7; a possible D gene is TRBD2 (5 bases). The V gene lost 3 bases and the J gene lost 0 bases, with 12 bases spanning the gap. Germline-derived CDR1 and CDR2 are SNHLY and FYNNEI. CDR3 length: 15 residues. DNA of the CDR3: TGTGCCAGCAGTGATGGGCGGGCCATCTCCTACGAGCAGTACTTC. Its protein is CASSDGRAISYEQYF.

The CDR3 sequence: CSVDPGTGGFVPTQYF. In DNA form, the CDR3 reads TGCAGCGTGGATCCCGGGACAGGGGGCTTTGTACCGACCCAGTACTTC. This sequence joins TRBV29-1 and TRBJ2-5; 12 positions match TRBD1. Germline lookup yields CDR1 SQVTM and CDR2 ANQGSEA. V lost 6 bases and J lost 7; bases outside the gene matches: 15. This CDR3 has 16 residues.

The chain combines TRBV19 with TRBJ2-3, with 9 nucleotides matching TRBD1. J was trimmed by 2 bases and V by 11 bases; bases with no gene match: 11. Looked up from germline, CDR1 is LNHDA and CDR2 is SQIVND (reference sequence). The CDR3 covers 15 residues. CDR3 nucleotide sequence: TGTGCCGCCCGGTCCGGGACAGGGTTCACAGATACGCAGTATTTT. It encodes CAARSGTGFTDTQYF.

The sample holds one count of this clone. The V and J genes are TRBV15 and TRBJ2-5; 7 positions agree with TRBD2. The end of the DNA is better explained by TRBJ2-7, so the J call may be wrong. This CDR3 has 13 amino acids. Germline V gene sequence: CDR1 LNHNV, CDR2 YYDKDF (reference sequence). The CDR3 DNA follows: TGTGCCACCAGCACCGGACTAGCCTACGAGCAGTACTTC. Amino acids: CATSTGLAYEQYF.

This chain links TRBV30 with TRBJ1-1; D not certain. The CDR3 runs 13 residues. Germline V gene sequence: CDR1 GTSNPN, CDR2 SVGIG (reference sequence). V gave up 3 bases and J gave up 1 base, with 9 bases separating them. For the CDR3, the DNA is TGTGCCTGGAGGGGCACGGGGAACACTGAAGCTTTCTTT. Translation: CAWRGTGNTEAFF.

This sequence joins TRBV5-6 and TRBJ2-7, with TRBD1 identical over 7 bases. The CDR3 totals 13 residues. The V gene's germline CDR1 is SGHDT and CDR2 YYEEEE. The trim removed 4 bases at V and 2 bases at J, leaving 3 bases unmatched. CDR3 sequence: CASSATGAYEQYF. The CDR3, as DNA: TGTGCCAGCAGCGCCACAGGGGCCTACGAGCAGTACTTC.

Many counts were recorded for this clone. This chain uses TRBV7-3 with TRBJ1-2, with D possibly matching TRBD1 (5 bases). This CDR3 contains 13 residues. CDR1 SGHTA and CDR2 FQGTGA come from the germline V gene. V was trimmed by 4 bases and J by 8 bases, leaving 14 bases between them. The CDR3 loop is CASSSTPGQGYTF. The CDR3 DNA reads TGTGCCAGCAGCTCTACCCCGGGGCAGGGCTACACCTTC. The complete variable domain, with remaining parts taken from reference TRBV7-3 and TRBJ1-2, reads GAGVSQTPSNKVTEKGKYVELRCDPISGHTALYWYRQSLGQGPEFLIYFQGTGAADDSGLPNDRFFAVRPEGSVSTLKIQRTERGDSAVYLCASSSTPGQGYTFGSGTRLTVV.

The chain joins TRBV19 to TRBJ1-1; D gene uncertain. The CDR3 has 17 residues. Trimming removed 3 bases at V and 0 bases at J, with 17 bases between. From germline, CDR1 is LNHDA and CDR2 SQIVND (reference sequence). CDR3 sequence: CASSIIEGRGMNTEAFF. The CDR3, as DNA: TGTGCCAGTAGTATTATCGAAGGGAGAGGGATGAACACTGAAGCTTTCTTT.

The V and J genes are TRBV5-6 and TRBJ1-2; D gene ambiguous. CDR1 is SGHDT, CDR2 YYEEEE, per germline. Between the trimmed V and J ends, which lost 2 bases and 0 bases, there was a span of 8 bases. The CDR3 runs 14 residues. DNA of the CDR3: TGTGCCAGCAGCTTTGGCAGCACTAACTATGGCTACACCTTC. Translation: CASSFGSTNYGYTF.

The V and J genes are TRBV29-1 and TRBJ2-5, with no clear D. The germline CDR1 and CDR2 sequences are SQVTM and ANQGSEA. This CDR3 is built from 12 residues. CDR3 sequence (DNA): TGCAGTGGTCGGAACTACCAAGAGACCCAGTACTTC. Protein sequence: CSGRNYQETQYF.

V gene TRBV15 combines with J gene TRBJ1-2, with 10 bases fitting TRBD1. Germline-derived CDR1 and CDR2 are LNHNV and YYDKDF (reference sequence). Trimming took 3 bases from V and 7 from J; bases not matched to a gene: 5. This CDR3 spans 14 amino acids. CDR3 nucleotide sequence: TGTGCCACCAGCAGTCGACAGGGGGCCTCTGGCTACACCTTC. This translates into CATSSRQGASGYTF.

This clone has only a few counts. The J gene is TRBJ1-6, the V gene TRBV4-1; possible D gene TRBD1, 5 bases. The CDR3 is made up of 15 amino acids. The germline gives CDR1 MGHRA, CDR2 YSYEKL. V lost 1 base and J lost 16, with 20 bases in between. The CDR3 spells CASSQVLGGRVFLHF. The CDR3 DNA sequence: TGCGCCAGCAGCCAAGTTTTAGGTGGCAGGGTTTTTCTCCACTTT.

The table lists this clone with a few counts. The chain combines TRBV27 with TRBJ1-1; no definite D call. From germline, CDR1 is MNHEY and CDR2 SMNVEV (reference sequence). The ends were cut back, 5 bases at V and 1 base at J, with 11 bases in the middle. The CDR3 spans 14 residues. CDR3 DNA: TGTGCCAGCAGTGCCATGCGCGCGAACACTGAAGCTTTCTTT. Translated, it gives CASSAMRANTEAFF.

With respect to this clone: The sample contains more than one DNA sequence encoding this CDR3. V is TRBV20-1 and J is TRBJ2-3; D uncertain. Between the trimmed V and J ends, which lost 3 bases and 3 bases, there was a span of 1 base. The CDR3 runs to 10 residues. Germline CDR1 is DFQATT and CDR2 is SNEGSKA (reference sequence). In nucleotides, the CDR3 is TGCAGTGCTAGTACAGATACGCAGTATTTT. Translation gives CSASTDTQYF.